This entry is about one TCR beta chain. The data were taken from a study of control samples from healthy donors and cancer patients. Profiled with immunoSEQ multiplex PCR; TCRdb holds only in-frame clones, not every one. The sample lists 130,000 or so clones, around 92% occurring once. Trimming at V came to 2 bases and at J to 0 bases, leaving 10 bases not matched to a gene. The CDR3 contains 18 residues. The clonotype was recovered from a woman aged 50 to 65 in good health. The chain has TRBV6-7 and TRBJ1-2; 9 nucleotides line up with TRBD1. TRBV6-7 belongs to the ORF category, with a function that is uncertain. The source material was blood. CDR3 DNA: TGTGCCAGCAGTTACCTCCCGGGACAGGGAGCCTCTAACTATGGCTACACCTTC. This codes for CASSYLPGQGASNYGYTF.